This is a list of T cell receptor beta chains from one sample in a study of radiation and T cells in renal cell carcinoma. Repertoires were generated with immunoSEQ multiplex PCR, while TCRdb's copy carries only in-frame clones and drops some. The table shows 150,000 or so clones, with about nine tenths occurring only once. This material consisted of blood, taken from a patient whose treatment included radiotherapy and nephrectomy. Every receptor here comes from an older woman with renal cell carcinoma. Each CDR3 is given with its conserved first and last residue. A D gene is named only where the DNA matches it firmly. Clone size is stated in some rows and not others, as once, few, many or a class when expanded.

j_call clone_size d_call v_call cdr3_nt cdr3_aa
TRBJ2-4 . . TRBV4-2 TGTGCCAGCAGCCAACCCACATCGATGGGAAACATTCAGTACTTC CASSQPTSMGNIQYF
TRBJ1-2 once TRBD1 TRBV6-1 TGTGCCAGCAGTGAGCGGGGACAGGGACATGGCTACACCTTC CASSERGQGHGYTF
TRBJ2-5 . . TRBV2 TGTGCCACCAGCAGGGAAGAGACCCAGTACTTC CATSREETQYF
TRBJ1-2 . . TRBV5-1 TGCGCCAGCAGCTTCTCCTCGATCGGGACACCGACGAACTATGGCTACACCTTC CASSFSSIGTPTNYGYTF
TRBJ2-7 once TRBD1 TRBV28 TGTGCCAGCAGGATTGGATTGGGACAGCTAAGGGGTTCGGGTTACGAGCAGTACTTC CASRIGLGQLRGSGYEQYF
TRBJ1-1 once . TRBV5-6 TGTGCCAGCAGCGCCTCAGGGAGGGACACTGAAGCTTTCTTT CASSASGRDTEAFF
TRBJ2-1 . TRBD1 TRBV14 TGTGCCAGCAGCCTCAAACCCGGGACAGAATACAATGAGCAGTTCTTC CASSLKPGTEYNEQFF
TRBJ1-4 . . TRBV21-1 TGTGCCACCCATAAGAGGGGGAAGAATGAAAAACTGTTTTTT CATHKRGKNEKLFF
TRBJ1-1 . TRBD1 TRBV11-3 TGTGCCAGCAGTAAACAGGGGGGGACTGAAGCTTTCTTT CASSKQGGTEAFF
TRBJ2-2 . . TRBV28 TGTGCCAGCAGTTGGGGGCGCAGAGGGGAGCTGTTTTTT CASSWGRRGELFF
TRBJ1-4 . . TRBV28 TGTGCCAGCAGTTTATGGAGGGAAAAACTGTTTTTT CASSLWREKLFF
TRBJ1-2 few . TRBV20-1 TGCAGTGCTAGTCCCGTGCATGGCTACACCTTC CSASPVHGYTF
TRBJ1-2 . . TRBV11-2 TGTGCCAGCAGCTTACTCTCAGGTCAGGCTGGCTACACCTTC CASSLLSGQAGYTF
TRBJ2-7 . TRBD2 TRBV5-4 TGTGCCAGCAGCTTGGGGTTAGCGGGGGCGCGTCACGACGAGCAGTACTTC CASSLGLAGARHDEQYF